This TCR beta chain is drawn from a study of blood T cell repertoires in COVID-19. V lost 2 bases and J 6 bases, leaving 8 bases between the germline ends. Germline-derived CDR1 and CDR2 are MNHEY and SVGAGI. The CDR3 sequence is 12 residues long. The data were produced by immunoSEQ multiplex PCR, yet TCRdb's version contains in-frame clones alone and is incomplete. The data contain 200,000 to 250,000 clones, 82% of them singletons. Cohort placement rested on clinical history that participants reported themselves. The sample consisted of PBMCs or T cells enriched from blood (not recorded which). This TCR derives from a woman aged 55-69 years who had recovered from COVID-19. The V call is TRBV6-5, the J call TRBJ2-7; tentative D call: TRBD2 (5 bases). The CDR3 spells CASSYSAGEQYF. The CDR3, as DNA: TGTGCCAGCAGTTACAGCGCGGGCGAGCAGTACTTC.